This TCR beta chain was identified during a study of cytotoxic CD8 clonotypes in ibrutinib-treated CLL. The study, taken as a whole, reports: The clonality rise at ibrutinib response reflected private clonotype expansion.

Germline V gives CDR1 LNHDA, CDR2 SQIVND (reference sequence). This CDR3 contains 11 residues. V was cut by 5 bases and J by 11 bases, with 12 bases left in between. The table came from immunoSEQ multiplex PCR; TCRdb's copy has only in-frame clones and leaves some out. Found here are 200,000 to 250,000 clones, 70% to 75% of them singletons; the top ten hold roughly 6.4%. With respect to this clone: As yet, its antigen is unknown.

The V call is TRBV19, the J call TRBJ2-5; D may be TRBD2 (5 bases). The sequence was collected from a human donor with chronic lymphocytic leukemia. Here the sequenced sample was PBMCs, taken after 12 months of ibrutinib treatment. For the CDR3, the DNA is TGTGCCAGTAGTGTCTTCGGGGAGCAGTACTTC. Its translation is CASSVFGEQYF.